This entry lists 17 T cell receptor beta chains sequenced from one sample in a study of Ad26.COV2.S vaccination and SARS-CoV-2 variants. Documented treatment: about 20 received Ad26.COV2.S at low or high dose, single or two shots; roughly five received placebo; per-sample allocation not given. On day 63 after the first injection, vaccine and placebo recipients gave samples. Assay: immunoSEQ multiplex PCR; the TCRdb copy retains only in-frame clones and omits some. This sample carries fewer than 500,000 clones, 90% of them seen once, and the ten largest clones take 12%. Specimen: peripheral blood, collected in a trial of Ad26.COV2.S vaccine versus placebo. These receptors were taken from a person between 18 and 60 years old who received the Ad26.COV2.S COVID-19 vaccine or a placebo.

The chain employs TRBV3-1 (or the pseudogene TRBV3-2) and TRBJ1-1, with TRBD1 identical over 8 bases. The CDR3 loop spans 17 amino acids. With V trimmed by 3 bases and J by 0 bases, 9 bases remained unmatched. The germline V gene encodes CDR1 LGHDT and CDR2 YNNKEL (reference sequence). The CDR3 DNA follows: TGTGCCAGCAGCCAGGGGGCAGGGGGCAAACTGAACACTGAAGCTTTCTTT. Amino acids: CASSQGAGGKLNTEAFF.

DNA of the CDR3: TGTGCCTGGGGAAGGGGGTTTCTTTATAATTCACCCCTCCACTTT. It is translated as CAWGRGFLYNSPLHF. This chain links TRBV30 with TRBJ1-6; possibly TRBD1 for D (6 bases). V shed 5 bases and J shed 4 bases, with 15 bases lying between them. The length of the CDR3 is 15 residues. CDR1 GTSNPN and CDR2 SVGIG come from the germline V gene (reference sequence).

V is TRBV5-4 and J is TRBJ2-2; 7 bases agree with TRBD1. V lost 1 base, J lost 0 bases, and 6 bases stayed unmatched. CDR3 length: 17 amino acids. CDR1 SGHNT and CDR2 YYREEE come from the germline V gene (reference sequence). The CDR3 here is CASSLNAQGSNTGELFF. Written as DNA, the CDR3 is TGTGCCAGCAGCTTGAATGCACAGGGGTCGAACACCGGGGAGCTGTTTTTT.

The V gene is TRBV27, the J gene TRBJ1-1; weak D call: TRBD1 (5 bases). This CDR3 is built from 13 residues. Germline CDR1 and CDR2: MNHEY and SMNVEV (reference sequence). Trimming cost V 6 bases and J 3 bases, with 11 bases left between them. The CDR3: CASSSGGYTEAFF. CDR3 DNA sequence: TGTGCCAGCAGCAGTGGGGGGTACACTGAAGCTTTCTTT.

The chain employs TRBV5-1 and TRBJ2-5, with TRBD2 matching 14 bases. V was clipped by 3 bases and J by 5 bases; unmatched bases: 6. Germline V gene sequence: CDR1 SGHRS, CDR2 YFSETQ. This CDR3 is 16 amino acids long. The chain's CDR3 is CASSWGLAGEGETQYF. CDR3 DNA: TGCGCCAGCAGCTGGGGACTAGCGGGAGAGGGGGAGACCCAGTACTTC.

The chain joins TRBV6-5 to TRBJ2-1; 8 bases map to TRBD1. CDR3 length equals 14 residues. The germline V gene encodes CDR1 MNHEY and CDR2 SVGAGI. V gave up 5 bases and J gave up 6 bases; unmatched junction bases: 6. The CDR3, as DNA: TGTGCCAGCAGTCCAGGGGGCGCGATCAATGAGCAGTTCTTC. Translation gives CASSPGGAINEQFF.

Concerning this clone: At one boundary the junction diverges from the germline segment, which might be a read error. The chain has TRBV5-6 and TRBJ2-5; 8 nucleotides match TRBD1. The CDR3 sequence is 15 residues long. CDR1 is SGHDT and CDR2 is YYEEEE in the germline V gene. The CDR3, as DNA: TGTGCCGGCAGCTTGAACAGGGGGAGTCAAGAGACCCAGTACTTC. Encoded protein: CAGSLNRGSQETQYF. Together with reference TRBV5-6 and TRBJ2-5, the CDR3 gives the full variable domain: DAGVTQSPTHLIKTRGQQVTLRCSPKSGHDTVSWYQQALGQGPQFIFQYYEEEERQRGNFPDRFSGHQFPNYSSELNVNALLLGDSALYLCAGSLNRGSQETQYFGPGTRLLVL.

The gene calls are TRBV5-1 and TRBJ2-3; the D call may be TRBD1 or TRBD2 (5 bases each). Trimming pared 2 bases from V and 4 bases from J, leaving 8 bases between. The CDR3 covers 13 residues. Germline loops: CDR1 SGHRS, CDR2 YFSETQ. The CDR3 DNA follows: TGCGCCAGCAGCTTCGGGACCTCAGATACGCAGTATTTT. This translates into CASSFGTSDTQYF.

V and J are TRBV9 and TRBJ2-5, with TRBD2 matching over 7 bases. The CDR3 totals 15 residues. Germline V gene data show CDR1 as SGDLS and CDR2 as YYNGEE. V gave up 0 bases and J gave up 4 bases; unmatched junction bases: 6. CDR3 protein: CASSVGGSAGETQYF. The CDR3 DNA is TGTGCCAGCAGCGTAGGCGGGAGCGCGGGAGAGACCCAGTACTTC.

The rearrangement joins TRBV19 to TRBJ1-6; a possible D gene is TRBD1 (6 bases). The CDR3 has 15 amino acids. Trimming removed 4 bases at V and 8 bases at J, with 15 bases between. The germline CDR1 and CDR2 sequences are LNHDA and SQIVND (reference sequence). The CDR3 spells CASSTPGGADSPLHF. The CDR3 nucleotides are TGTGCCAGTAGTACCCCGGGGGGCGCGGATTCACCCCTCCACTTT.

About this clone itself: This CDR3 is also generated by other DNA sequences in the sample. CDR3: CASSLTGTGGNEQFF. DNA of the CDR3: TGTGCCAGCAGCCTTACCGGGACAGGGGGCAATGAGCAGTTCTTC. The V and J genes are TRBV7-9 and TRBJ2-1; 11 bases map to TRBD1. J was trimmed by 6 bases and V by 5 bases; bases with no gene match: 6. Germline CDR1 is SEHNR and CDR2 is FQNEAQ (reference sequence). This CDR3 contains 15 residues.

Comment on this clone: This CDR3 is also generated by other DNA sequences in the sample. This chain uses TRBV2 with TRBJ1-2; no clear D gene. The V gene's germline CDR1 is SNHLY and CDR2 FYNNEI. The CDR3 is 10 amino acids. V lost 1 base, J lost 7 bases, and 1 base lay in between. The CDR3 nucleotides read TGTGCCAGCAGTGAAGGTGGCTACACCTTC. Amino acids: CASSEGGYTF.

V gene TRBV6-1 combines with J gene TRBJ1-5, with unresolved D. CDR3 length equals 13 residues. Per germline, CDR1 MNHNS and CDR2 SASEGT. Trimming stripped 3 bases from V and 6 bases from J, with 9 bases between. The CDR3 DNA is TGTGCCAGCAGTGACGGGGTAGGTCAGCCCCAGCATTTT. Its protein product is CASSDGVGQPQHF.

The chain recombines TRBV7-2 with TRBJ2-3, with 12 positions matching TRBD2. This CDR3 region has 16 residues. Germline CDR1 reads SGHTA; CDR2 reads FQGNSA. Trimming took 4 bases from V and 3 from J; bases not matched to a gene: 5. CDR3 nucleotide sequence: TGTGCCAGCAGCTCCTTCACTAGCGGGAGGACAGATACGCAGTATTTT. It translates to CASSSFTSGRTDTQYF.

This clone has a single count. The V gene is TRBV18, the J gene TRBJ1-5; 7 nucleotides agree with TRBD1. CDR1 and CDR2 (germline): KGHSH, LQKENI. Unmatched junction bases numbered 7, after V lost 4 bases and J lost 1 base. The CDR3 totals 16 residues. CDR3 protein: CASSQNGQESNQPQHF. The CDR3 DNA reads TGTGCCAGCTCACAAAACGGACAGGAGAGCAATCAGCCCCAGCATTTT. Full variable domain (outside the CDR3, taken from reference TRBV18 and TRBJ1-5): NAGVMQNPRHLVRRRGQEARLRCSPMKGHSHVYWYRQLPEEGLKFMVYLQKENIIDESGMPKERFSAEFPKEGPSILRIQQVVRGDSAAYFCASSQNGQESNQPQHFGDGTRLSIL.

The rearrangement joins TRBV5-5 to TRBJ2-7; TRBD2 aligns across 7 bases. CDR3 length equals 16 residues. Germline CDR1 reads SGHKS; CDR2 reads YYEKEE (reference sequence). The V segment lost 0 bases and the J segment 0 bases; nucleotides outside the gene matches: 6. For the CDR3, the DNA is TGTGCCAGCAGCTTGGTGGGCGGGAGTGGCTCCTACGAGCAGTACTTC. It encodes CASSLVGGSGSYEQYF.

This clone occurred once. This chain connects TRBV7-8 to TRBJ1-2; possibly TRBD1 for D (5 bases). Germline CDR1 SGHVS, CDR2 FQNEAQ. Trimming left V 7 bases short and J 4 bases short, with 16 bases between. The CDR3 consists of 14 residues. The CDR3 coding sequence is TGTGCCAGCACCCCCGGCCAGGGTGGCTATGGCTACACCTTC. Translated: CASTPGQGGYGYTF.